This entry is about one T cell receptor beta chain. Its antigen remains unidentified. In the PCR, 60 Vbeta and 13 Jbeta primers were used. Sequencing was performed with immunoSEQ multiplex PCR; in TCRdb, only in-frame clones are kept and a portion is missing. The sample holds 120,000 or so clones, approximately 80% seen once. The sample originates from a study of cytomegalovirus exposure and HLA in healthy donors. About the study: Earlier results showed some 120 million unique TCR beta sequences derived from approximately 180 million T cells.

Findings and limits, study-wide: Among TCR beta chains, those listed as cytomegalovirus-associated numbered around 180. Immune exposure data for these donors was limited to CMV serostatus. As a later analysis showed, several of the most significant clusters appeared to be linked to common viral pathogens.

The germline V gene encodes CDR1 LGHNA and CDR2 YNFKEQ. CDR3 size: 20 residues. V shed 0 bases, J shed 4 bases, and the junction held 11 bases outside the gene matches. Material: PBMCs. J is TRBJ2-6 and V is TRBV4-2, with 11 nucleotides matching TRBD1. This receptor was obtained from a man between 25 and 39 years old in good health and CMV-seropositive. Written as DNA, the CDR3 is TGTGCCAGCAGCCAAGATGTCCCCGGACAGGGGGCAAGGGGGGCCAACGTCCTGACTTTC. This translates into CASSQDVPGQGARGANVLTF.